These 5 T cell receptor beta chains share one sample of origin, sequenced in a study of CD4+ T cells in melanoma. Produced via immunoSEQ multiplex PCR; TCRdb's table is partial and in-frame only. The table lists approximately 20,000 clones, around four fifths of them singletons. The sample taken for sequencing was cells from a culture (not recorded whether cultured in vitro). The receptors here all came from a human donor with melanoma.

In DNA, the CDR3 is TGTGCCAGAGAGGAGGGACAGGGGGCTTCTGGCTATGGCTACACCTTC. This translates into CAREEGQGASGYGYTF. This chain connects TRBV2 to TRBJ1-2; 12 bases are a match to TRBD1. CDR1 is SNHLY, CDR2 FYNNEI, per germline. The CDR3 contains 16 residues. The J segment lost 4 bases and the V segment lost 9 bases, leaving 12 bases of the junction unmatched.

This sequence joins TRBV7-9 and TRBJ1-1; possibly TRBD1 for D (5 bases). The CDR3 runs to 14 residues. V was shortened by 3 bases and J by 3 bases, with 11 bases between the two germline ends. The germline V gene has CDR1 SEHNR and CDR2 FQNEAQ (reference sequence). The CDR3 DNA follows: TGTGCCAGCAGCTTGGGGGTTAGGTACACTGAAGCTTTCTTT. As protein: CASSLGVRYTEAFF. Using reference TRBV7-9 and TRBJ1-1 for the parts outside the CDR3, the full variable domain is DTGVSQNPRHKITKRGQNVTFRCDPISEHNRLYWYRQTLGQGPEFLTYFQNEAQLEKSRLLSDRFSAERPKGSFSTLEIQRTEQGDSAMYLCASSLGVRYTEAFFGQGTRLTVV.

This chain joins TRBV28 and TRBJ2-7; 7 bases are a match to TRBD1. Germline trimming cut 6 bases from V and 2 bases from J; bases unmatched to any gene: 7. The V gene's germline CDR1 is MDHEN and CDR2 SYDVKM. The CDR3 length is 14 residues. The CDR3 bases are TGTGCCAGCAGCATAGGGACAGCAACCTACGAGCAGTACTTC. Its translation: CASSIGTATYEQYF.

The chain recombines TRBV7-8 with TRBJ2-3; D uncertain. Germline V gene sequence: CDR1 SGHVS, CDR2 FQNEAQ. The CDR3 totals 16 residues. With 5 bases removed from V and 0 bases from J, the gap between germline ends came to 15 bases. Here the CDR3 reads CASSQAPFTSTDTQYF. CDR3 nucleotide sequence: TGTGCCAGCAGCCAAGCGCCGTTCACTAGCACAGATACGCAGTATTTT.

The chain carries TRBV27 and TRBJ2-1; a weak D match, TRBD2 (5 bases). Germline V gene lookup returns CDR1 MNHEY and CDR2 SMNVEV (reference sequence). This CDR3 has 16 amino acids. Trimming cost V 1 base and J 7 bases, with 17 bases left between them. DNA for the CDR3: TGTGCCAGCAGTTTATTTGGTCCACGGGGTGGTAATGAGCAGTTCTTC. Its translation is CASSLFGPRGGNEQFF.